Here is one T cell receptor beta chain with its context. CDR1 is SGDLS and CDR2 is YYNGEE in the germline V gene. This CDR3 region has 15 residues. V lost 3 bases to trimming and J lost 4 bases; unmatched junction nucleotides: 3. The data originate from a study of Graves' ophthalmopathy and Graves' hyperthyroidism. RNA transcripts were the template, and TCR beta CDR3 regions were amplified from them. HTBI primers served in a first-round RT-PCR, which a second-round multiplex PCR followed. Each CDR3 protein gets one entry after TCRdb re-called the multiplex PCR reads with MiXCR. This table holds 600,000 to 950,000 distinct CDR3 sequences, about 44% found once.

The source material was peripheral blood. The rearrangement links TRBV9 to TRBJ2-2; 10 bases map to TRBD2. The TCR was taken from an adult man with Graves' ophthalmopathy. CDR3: CASSASGSVTGELFF. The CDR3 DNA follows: TGTGCCAGCAGCGCTAGCGGGAGTGTCACCGGGGAGCTGTTTTTT.